This T cell receptor (beta chain) appears in the sequencing data of a study of T-cell reconstitution after alpha-beta-depleted transplantation in children. Points from the study as a whole: Newly produced T cells mostly provided counts and TCRbeta diversity after one year, as hyperexpanded clones declined.

As it was prepared, the TCRbeta library received unique molecular identifiers. TCRdb recomputed calls from the PCR reads with MiXCR, one row per CDR3 protein. This sample has 330,000 or so distinct CDR3 sequences, with roughly 7.8% found just once. CDR3 size: 17 residues. With 5 bases clipped from V and 4 bases from J, the junction kept 13 bases outside the gene matches. Germline loops: CDR1 SGHTA, CDR2 FQGTGA. Regarding this clonotype: What it binds is not known.

This rearrangement joins TRBV7-3 to TRBJ1-1; 10 nucleotides match TRBD1. This sequence was found in a female patient between 2 and 15 years old who had a stem cell transplant for Fanconi anemia, so the T cells may come from the graft donor. Source: peripheral blood, taken 360 days after TCRalphabeta/CD19-depleted stem cell transplant. The CDR3 spells CASSKTGGGVVVTEAFF. The CDR3 nucleotides are TGTGCCAGCAGCAAGACAGGGGGCGGGGTGGTTGTCACTGAAGCTTTCTTT.